These 12 T cell receptor beta chains were all obtained from the same sample, sequenced in a study of cytomegalovirus exposure and HLA in healthy donors. PCR employed 60 Vbeta and 13 Jbeta primers. The assay was immunoSEQ multiplex PCR, and TCRdb's table has in-frame clones only and misses some. The sample lists around 90,000 clones, over 65% occurring once. The sequencing input was PBMCs. These receptors all stem from a human donor in good health.

This clone was recorded once. V is TRBV7-2 and J is TRBJ2-3; maybe TRBD1 (5 bases). The germline V gene has CDR1 SGHTA and CDR2 FQGNSA. V was shortened by 5 bases and J by 1 base, with 13 bases between the two germline ends. The CDR3 length is 15 residues. The CDR3 spells CASSPDSLGTDTQYF. The DNA of the CDR3 is TGTGCCAGCAGCCCCGACAGCTTGGGCACAGATACGCAGTATTTT. Using reference TRBV7-2 and TRBJ2-3 for the parts outside the CDR3, the full variable domain is GAGVSQSPSNKVTEKGKDVELRCDPISGHTALYWYRQSLGQGLEFLIYFQGNSAPDKSGLPSDRFSAERTGGSVSTLTIQRTQQEDSAVYLCASSPDSLGTDTQYFGPGTRLTVL.

This clone was seen a single time. V and J are TRBV7-9 and TRBJ2-7; unclear D gene. This CDR3 is built from 13 residues. Germline values: CDR1 SEHNR, CDR2 FQNEAQ (reference sequence). The V end was cut by 5 bases, the J end by 3 bases, with 11 bases between. CDR3 in amino acids: CASSPAEHYEQYF. The CDR3 bases are TGTGCCAGCAGCCCCGCGGAGCACTACGAGCAGTACTTC. Complete variable domain (other parts from reference TRBV7-9 and TRBJ2-7): DTGVSQNPRHKITKRGQNVTFRCDPISEHNRLYWYRQTLGQGPEFLTYFQNEAQLEKSRLLSDRFSAERPKGSFSTLEIQRTEQGDSAMYLCASSPAEHYEQYFGPGTRLTVT.

The chain joins TRBV5-8 to TRBJ2-7, with 7 bases lining up with TRBD2. This CDR3 is built from 12 residues. The germline V gene has CDR1 SGHTS and CDR2 YDEGEE. The J segment lost 3 bases and the V segment lost 4 bases, leaving 1 base of the junction unmatched. In nucleotides, the CDR3 is TGTGCCAGCAGCCGGGGGGACTACGAGCAGTACTTC. Its protein product is CASSRGDYEQYF. The full variable domain, with the rest looked up from reference TRBV5-8 and TRBJ2-7, is EAGVTQSPTHLIKTRGQQATLRCSPISGHTSVYWYQQALGLGLQFLLWYDEGEERNRGNFPPRFSGRQFPNYSSELNVNALELEDSALYLCASSRGDYEQYFGPGTRLTVT.

The chain is built from TRBV6-5 and TRBJ1-4; TRBD1 matches 9 bases. Per germline, CDR1 MNHEY and CDR2 SVGAGI. The CDR3 contains 12 residues. The ends lost 6 bases at V and 9 bases at J; junction bases unmatched: 2. Here the CDR3 reads CASRQGAQKLFF. CDR3 in DNA: TGTGCCAGCAGACAGGGGGCTCAAAAACTGTTTTTT.

The chain is built from TRBV25-1 and TRBJ2-3; no firm D call. Germline values: CDR1 MGHDK, CDR2 SYGVNS. CDR3 length equals 13 residues. Trimming took off 3 bases at V and 3 bases at J, with 7 bases between the two ends. The CDR3 reads CASSDSGTDTQYF. The CDR3 region has the DNA TGTGCCAGCAGTGATTCGGGTACAGATACGCAGTATTTT.

This clone came up a few times. The chain couples TRBV6-5 to TRBJ2-3, with 8 positions matching TRBD2. The CDR3 is 16 residues long. The J segment lost 6 bases and the V segment lost 4 bases, leaving 12 bases of the junction unmatched. Germline V CDR1 and CDR2: MNHEY, SVGAGI. The CDR3 region is CASSLSYGRARDTQYF. CDR3 bases: TGTGCCAGCAGTTTATCGTACGGGAGGGCCAGGGATACGCAGTATTTT.

The rearrangement links TRBV11-2 to TRBJ2-2; D unclear. The CDR3 is 15 amino acids. Germline loops: CDR1 SGHAT, CDR2 FQNNGV. V shed 5 bases and J shed 1 base, with 11 bases lying between them. CDR3 DNA sequence: TGTGCCAGCAGCAAACTCCACTTGAACACCGGGGAGCTGTTTTTT. Protein product: CASSKLHLNTGELFF.

CDR3 in amino acids: CASSQDLAGGTSTDTQYF. The DNA for the CDR3 is TGTGCCAGCAGCCAAGATCTGGCAGGGGGTACTAGCACAGATACGCAGTATTTT. This chain links TRBV4-2 with TRBJ2-3, with 7 bases lining up with TRBD1. The V gene's germline CDR1 is LGHNA and CDR2 YNFKEQ. The CDR3 extends over 18 amino acids. V lost 0 bases, J lost 0 bases, and 9 bases stayed unmatched.

This chain connects TRBV27 to TRBJ2-5; TRBD2 matches 9 bases. The CDR3 runs 17 residues. Germline lookup yields CDR1 MNHEY and CDR2 SMNVEV (reference sequence). The J segment lost 5 bases and the V segment lost 2 bases, leaving 12 bases of the junction unmatched. CDR3 nucleotides: TGTGCCAGCAGTTTACTGGCGGGAGGGTTCATACCGGAGACCCAGTACTTC. This translates into CASSLLAGGFIPETQYF.

The rearrangement links TRBV7-9 to TRBJ2-3, with D possibly being TRBD2 (7 bases). The V gene's germline CDR1 is SEHNR and CDR2 FQNEAQ (reference sequence). The CDR3 has 16 residues. The V end lost 5 bases, the J end lost 2 bases, and 17 bases lay between the germline ends. The CDR3 spells CASSGGGGSVTDTQYF. Here the CDR3 DNA reads TGTGCCAGCAGCGGGGGAGGGGGTTCGGTCACAGATACGCAGTATTTT.

The chain joins TRBV18 to TRBJ1-3, with unresolved D. This CDR3 has 17 amino acids. Germline loops: CDR1 KGHSH, CDR2 LQKENI. Trimming stripped 1 base from V and 0 bases from J, with 13 bases between. The CDR3 loop reads CASSPLGAGGSGNTIYF. CDR3 sequence (DNA): TGTGCCAGCTCACCACTGGGCGCCGGAGGCTCTGGAAACACCATATATTTT.

This clone showed up just once. This sequence joins TRBV4-3 and TRBJ2-7; 9 bases match TRBD1. Germline V lookup: CDR1 LGHNA, CDR2 YSLEER. The CDR3 contains 15 residues. Germline trimming cut 3 bases from V and 2 bases from J; bases unmatched to any gene: 5. The CDR3 is CASSHARTGAYEQYF. The CDR3 nucleotides read TGCGCCAGCAGCCATGCCCGGACAGGGGCCTACGAGCAGTACTTC.